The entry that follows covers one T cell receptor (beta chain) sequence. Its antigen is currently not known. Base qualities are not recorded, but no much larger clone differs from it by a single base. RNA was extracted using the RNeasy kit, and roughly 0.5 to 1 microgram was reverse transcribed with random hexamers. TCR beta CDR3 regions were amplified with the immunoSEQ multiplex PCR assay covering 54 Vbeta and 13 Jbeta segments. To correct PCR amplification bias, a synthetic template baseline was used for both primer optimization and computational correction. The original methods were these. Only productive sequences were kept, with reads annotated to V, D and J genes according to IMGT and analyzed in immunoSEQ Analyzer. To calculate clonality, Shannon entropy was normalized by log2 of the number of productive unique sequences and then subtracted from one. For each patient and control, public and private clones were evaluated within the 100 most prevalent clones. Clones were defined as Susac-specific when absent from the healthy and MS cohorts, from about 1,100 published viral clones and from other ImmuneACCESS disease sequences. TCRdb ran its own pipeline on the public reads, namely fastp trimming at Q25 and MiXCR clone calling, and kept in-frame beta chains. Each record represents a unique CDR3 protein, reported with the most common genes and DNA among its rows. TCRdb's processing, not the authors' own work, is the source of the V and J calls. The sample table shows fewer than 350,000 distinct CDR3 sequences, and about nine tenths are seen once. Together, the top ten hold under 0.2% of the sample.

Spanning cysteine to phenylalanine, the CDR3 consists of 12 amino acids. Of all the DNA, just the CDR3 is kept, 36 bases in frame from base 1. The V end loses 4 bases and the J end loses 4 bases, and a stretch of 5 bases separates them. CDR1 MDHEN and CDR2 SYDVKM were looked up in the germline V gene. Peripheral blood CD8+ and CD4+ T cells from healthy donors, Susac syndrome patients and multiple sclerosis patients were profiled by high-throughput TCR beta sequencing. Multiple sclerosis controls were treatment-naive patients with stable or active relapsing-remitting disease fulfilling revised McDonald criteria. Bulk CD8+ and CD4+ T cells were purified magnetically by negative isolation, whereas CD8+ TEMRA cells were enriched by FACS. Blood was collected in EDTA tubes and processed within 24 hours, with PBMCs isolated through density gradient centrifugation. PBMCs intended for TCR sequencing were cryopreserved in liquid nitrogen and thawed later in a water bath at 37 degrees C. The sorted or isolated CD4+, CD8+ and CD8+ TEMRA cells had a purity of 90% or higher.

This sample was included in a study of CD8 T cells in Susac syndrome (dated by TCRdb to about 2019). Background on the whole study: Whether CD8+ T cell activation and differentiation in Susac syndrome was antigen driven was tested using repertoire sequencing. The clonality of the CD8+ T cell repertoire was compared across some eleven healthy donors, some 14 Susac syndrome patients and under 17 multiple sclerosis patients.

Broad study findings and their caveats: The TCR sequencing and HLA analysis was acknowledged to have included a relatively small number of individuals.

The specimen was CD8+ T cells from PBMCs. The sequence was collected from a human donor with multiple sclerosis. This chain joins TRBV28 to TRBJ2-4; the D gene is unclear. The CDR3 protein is CASSYNKNIQYF. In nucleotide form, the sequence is TGTGCCAGCAGTTATAATAAAAACATTCAGTACTTC.